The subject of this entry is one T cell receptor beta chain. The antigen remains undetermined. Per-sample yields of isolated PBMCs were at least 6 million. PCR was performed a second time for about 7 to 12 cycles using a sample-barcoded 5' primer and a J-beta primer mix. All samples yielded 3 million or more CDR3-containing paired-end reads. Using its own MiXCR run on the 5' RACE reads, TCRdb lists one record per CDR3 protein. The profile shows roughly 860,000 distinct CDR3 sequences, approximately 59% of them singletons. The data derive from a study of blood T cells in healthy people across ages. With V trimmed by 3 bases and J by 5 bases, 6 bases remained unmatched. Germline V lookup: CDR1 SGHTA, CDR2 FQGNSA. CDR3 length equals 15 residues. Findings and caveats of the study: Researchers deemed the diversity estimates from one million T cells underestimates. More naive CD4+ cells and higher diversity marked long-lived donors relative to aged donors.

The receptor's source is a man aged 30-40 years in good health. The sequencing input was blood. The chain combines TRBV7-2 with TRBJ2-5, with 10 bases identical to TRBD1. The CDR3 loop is CASSFPTGGRETQYF. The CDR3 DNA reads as TGTGCCAGCAGCTTCCCGACAGGGGGCAGGGAGACCCAGTACTTC.